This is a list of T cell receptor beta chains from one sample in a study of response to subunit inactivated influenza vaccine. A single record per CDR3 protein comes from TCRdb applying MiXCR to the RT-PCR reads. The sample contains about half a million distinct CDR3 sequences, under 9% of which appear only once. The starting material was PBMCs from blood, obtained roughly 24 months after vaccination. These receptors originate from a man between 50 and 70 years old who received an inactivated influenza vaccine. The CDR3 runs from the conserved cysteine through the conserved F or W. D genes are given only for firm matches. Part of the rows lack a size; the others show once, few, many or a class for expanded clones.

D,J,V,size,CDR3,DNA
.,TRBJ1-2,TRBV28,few,CASRRNTGNYGYTF,TGTGCCAGCAGACGAAACACTGGGAACTATGGCTACACCTTC
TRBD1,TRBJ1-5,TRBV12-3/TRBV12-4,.,CASSFEGGGGQPQHF,TGTGCCAGCAGTTTTGAAGGGGGCGGGGGTCAGCCCCAGCATTTT
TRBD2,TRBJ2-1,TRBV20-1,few,CSALAGGTEQFF,TGCAGTGCCCTAGCGGGCGGGACAGAGCAGTTCTTC
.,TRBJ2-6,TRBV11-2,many,CASSPAPRSGANVLTF,TGTGCCAGCAGCCCCGCCCCGCGCTCTGGGGCCAACGTCCTGACTTTC
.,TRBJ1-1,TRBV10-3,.,CAISGTEGVAFF,TGTGCCATCTCCGGGACCGAGGGAGTTGCTTTCTTT
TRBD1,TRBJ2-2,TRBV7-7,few,CASSPRQGHTGELFF,TGTGCTAGCAGCCCACGACAGGGACACACCGGGGAGCTGTTTTTT
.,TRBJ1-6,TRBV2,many,CASRTGTSHNSPLHF,TGTGCCAGCAGAACCGGGACATCTCATAATTCACCCCTCCACTTT
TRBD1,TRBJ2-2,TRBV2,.,CASSNRGLDTGELFF,TGTGCCAGCAGTAACAGGGGGCTCGACACCGGGGAGCTGTTTTTT
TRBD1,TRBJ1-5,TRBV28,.,CASSLQGQQPQHF,TGTGCCAGCAGCTTACAGGGGCAACAGCCCCAGCATTTT
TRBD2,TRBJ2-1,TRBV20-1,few,CSARDLVSGLRGDNEQFF,TGCAGTGCTAGAGATCTAGTTAGCGGGCTCAGAGGGGACAATGAGCAGTTCTTC
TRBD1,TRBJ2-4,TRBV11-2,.,CASSPRGQGFAKNIQYF,TGTGCCAGCAGCCCTAGAGGACAGGGGTTCGCCAAAAACATTCAGTACTTC
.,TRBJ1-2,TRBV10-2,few,CASSVGPSNYGYTF,TGCGCCAGCAGTGTCGGGCCAAGCAACTATGGCTACACCTTC
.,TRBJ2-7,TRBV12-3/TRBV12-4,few,CASRTTTGYEQYF,TGTGCCAGCAGGACCACAACAGGGTACGAGCAGTACTTC
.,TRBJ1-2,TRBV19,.,CASSISGKDGYTF,TGTGCCAGTAGTATTTCGGGGAAGGATGGCTACACCTTC
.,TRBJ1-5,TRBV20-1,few,CSAARTANQPQHF,TGCAGTGCTGCCAGGACGGCTAATCAGCCCCAGCATTTT
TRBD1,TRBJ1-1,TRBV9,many,CASSLDGQGGTEAFF,TGTGCCAGCAGCTTGGACGGACAGGGCGGCACTGAAGCTTTCTTT
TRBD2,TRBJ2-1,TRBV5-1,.,CASSLRTSTHNEQFF,TGCGCCAGCAGCTTGAGGACTAGTACCCACAATGAGCAGTTCTTC
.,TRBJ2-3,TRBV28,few,CASRYWGALTDTQYF,TGTGCCAGCAGGTACTGGGGGGCCCTCACAGATACGCAGTATTTT
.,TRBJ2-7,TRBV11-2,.,CASSLVRGMIPEQYF,TGTGCCAGCAGCTTAGTACGGGGTATGATTCCCGAGCAGTACTTC
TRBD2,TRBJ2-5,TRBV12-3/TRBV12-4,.,CASTPGTSGGDQETQYF,TGTGCCAGCACTCCCGGGACTAGCGGGGGTGATCAAGAGACCCAGTACTTC
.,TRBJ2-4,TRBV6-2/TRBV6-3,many,CASIDPTKNIQYF,TGTGCCAGCATCGACCCCACCAAAAACATTCAGTACTTC
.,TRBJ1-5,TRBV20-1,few,CSVLGGNSNQPQHF,TGCAGTGTCCTGGGGGGTAATAGCAATCAGCCCCAGCATTTT
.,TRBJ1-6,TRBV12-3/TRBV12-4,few,CASSPGGLYNSPLHF,TGTGCCAGCAGTCCGGGGGGGTTATATAATTCACCCCTCCACTTT
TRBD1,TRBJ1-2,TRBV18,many,CASSLDGTGIYGYTF,TGTGCCAGCTCGCTGGACGGGACAGGGATCTATGGCTACACCTTC
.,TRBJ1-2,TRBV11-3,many,CASSLSRGIGYTF,TGTGCCAGCAGCTTATCGAGGGGAATCGGCTACACCTTC
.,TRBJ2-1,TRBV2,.,CASSVMAFNEQFF,TGTGCCAGCAGTGTCATGGCCTTCAATGAGCAGTTCTTC
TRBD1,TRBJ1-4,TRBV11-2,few,CASSSGTGRYEKLFF,TGTGCCAGCAGCTCGGGGACAGGGCGGTATGAAAAACTGTTTTTT
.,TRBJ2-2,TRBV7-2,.,CASSLTPWDGNTGELFF,TGTGCCAGCAGCTTAACTCCCTGGGACGGAAACACCGGGGAGCTGTTTTTT
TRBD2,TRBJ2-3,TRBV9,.,CASSVSGRAGTTDTQYF,TGTGCCAGCAGCGTGTCCGGAAGAGCGGGAACCACAGATACGCAGTATTTT
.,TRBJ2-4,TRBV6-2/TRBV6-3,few,CASSDSDIQYF,TGTGCCAGCAGCGACAGTGACATTCAGTACTTC
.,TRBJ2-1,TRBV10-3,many,CAIMADKNEQFF,TGTGCCATCATGGCAGACAAAAATGAGCAGTTCTTC
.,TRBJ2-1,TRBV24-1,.,CATAGVSSYNEQFF,TGTGCCACCGCCGGAGTTAGCTCCTACAATGAGCAGTTCTTC
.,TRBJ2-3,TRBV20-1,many,CSASRRGSDTDTQYF,TGCAGTGCTAGCCGCCGGGGCAGCGACACAGATACGCAGTATTTT
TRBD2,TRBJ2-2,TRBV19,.,CASSISPSGGELFF,TGTGCCAGTAGTATCTCTCCTAGCGGCGGGGAGCTGTTTTTT
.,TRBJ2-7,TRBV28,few,CASNPGFWSYEQYF,TGTGCCAGCAATCCAGGGTTTTGGTCCTACGAGCAGTACTTC
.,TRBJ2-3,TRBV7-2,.,CASSGGRVYTQYF,TGTGCCAGCAGCGGGGGGCGGGTTTATACGCAGTATTTT
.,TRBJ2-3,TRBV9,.,CASSVGPGDGTDTQYF,TGTGCCAGCAGCGTAGGCCCGGGAGACGGCACAGATACGCAGTATTTT
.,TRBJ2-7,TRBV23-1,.,CASIRGQGRTYEQYF,TGCGCCAGCATTCGAGGGCAGGGGAGGACCTACGAGCAGTACTTC
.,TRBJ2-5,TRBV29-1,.,CSVSGRYQETQYF,TGCAGCGTTTCAGGCCGGTACCAAGAGACCCAGTACTTC
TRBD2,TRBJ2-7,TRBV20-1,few,CSARPAGAYEQYF,TGCAGTGCTAGACCTGCGGGAGCCTACGAGCAGTACTTC
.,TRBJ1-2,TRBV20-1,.,CSVGAGDGYTF,TGCAGTGTCGGGGCCGGTGATGGCTACACCTTC
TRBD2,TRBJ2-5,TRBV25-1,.,CASSRLAGGPGTQYF,TGTGCCAGCAGTCGACTAGCGGGGGGGCCGGGGACCCAGTACTTC
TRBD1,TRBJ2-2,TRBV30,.,CAWSPGTGSGELFF,TGTGCCTGGAGTCCCGGGACAGGGTCCGGGGAGCTGTTTTTT